The present T cell receptor (beta chain) was sequenced within a study of blood T cell repertoires in COVID-19. About the research overall: T cells, B-cell-depleted T cells, or PBMCs provided the cDNA or gDNA that served as material.

Per the original methods: Researchers report that nucleated cell counts were estimated from reference gene primer amplification. Profiling relied on immunoSEQ multiplex PCR, and the TCRdb table lists in-frame clones only, not all of them. V and J calls and clone size are given by that table; D and trimming were obtained from the DNA. Of under 300,000 clones listed, 70% to 85% are singletons. V was shortened by 4 bases and J by 2 bases, with 16 bases between the two germline ends. Per the germline V gene, CDR1 is SGHNT and CDR2 is YYREEE (reference sequence). The CDR3 covers 15 residues. The gene calls are TRBV5-4 and TRBJ2-7; perhaps TRBD2 as D (5 bases). Specimen: peripheral blood. The origin of this receptor is a human donor with COVID-19, enrolled during active disease. The donor label of this sample is uncertain. The CDR3 nucleotides are TGTGCCAGCAGCCCGGAGCCTAGCAGTACCTACGAGCAGTACTTC. Its protein product is CASSPEPSSTYEQYF. Complete variable domain (other parts from reference TRBV5-4 and TRBJ2-7): ETGVTQSPTHLIKTRGQQVTLRCSSQSGHNTVSWYQQALGQGPQFIFQYYREEENGRGNFPPRFSGLQFPNYSSELNVNALELDDSALYLCASSPEPSSTYEQYFGPGTRLTVT.